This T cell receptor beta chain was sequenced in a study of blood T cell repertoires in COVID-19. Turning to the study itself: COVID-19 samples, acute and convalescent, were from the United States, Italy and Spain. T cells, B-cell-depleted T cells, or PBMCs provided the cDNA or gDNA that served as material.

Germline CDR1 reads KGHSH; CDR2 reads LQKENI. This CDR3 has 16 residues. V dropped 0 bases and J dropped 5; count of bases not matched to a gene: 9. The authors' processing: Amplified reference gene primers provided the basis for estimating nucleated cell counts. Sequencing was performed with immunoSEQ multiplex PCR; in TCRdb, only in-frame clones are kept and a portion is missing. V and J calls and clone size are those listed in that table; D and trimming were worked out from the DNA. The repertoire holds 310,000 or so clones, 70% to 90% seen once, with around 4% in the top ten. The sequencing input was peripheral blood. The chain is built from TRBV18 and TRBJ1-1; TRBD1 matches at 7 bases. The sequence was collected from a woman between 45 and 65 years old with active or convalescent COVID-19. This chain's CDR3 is CASSPPNRGRGTEAFF. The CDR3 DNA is TGTGCCAGCTCACCACCGAACAGGGGCCGGGGGACTGAAGCTTTCTTT.